The 26 T cell receptor beta chains presented below share a single source sample, sequenced in a study of T cell repertoires in cytomegalovirus infection. Their antigens remain unidentified. TCRdb used MiXCR to reprocess the reads, holding one entry per CDR3 protein. The sample has 570,000 or so distinct CDR3 sequences; 35% to 50% are singletons. Sequencing used cultured PBMCs, obtained from culture after CMV antigen stimulation. The origin of the receptors is a human donor in good health (CMV status not recorded). Some clones in this sample may be carry-over from other donors' samples.

In its sample, this clonotype was seen a few times. The rearrangement uses TRBV7-2 and TRBJ1-1; tentatively, D is TRBD1 (5 bases). Germline V gene sequence: CDR1 SGHTA, CDR2 FQGNSA. The CDR3 extends over 12 amino acids. V was clipped by 7 bases and J by 6 bases, with 12 bases between them. The CDR3 is CASTQGGSEAFF. The CDR3 region has the DNA TGTGCCAGCACTCAGGGAGGCTCTGAAGCTTTCTTT.

The genes are TRBV20-1 and TRBJ1-5; D uncertain. V lost 6 bases and J lost 3, with 12 bases in between. The CDR3 runs 13 residues. Germline lookup yields CDR1 DFQATT and CDR2 SNEGSKA (reference sequence). CDR3 amino acids: CSAIGTPNQPQHF. CDR3 nucleotide sequence: TGCAGTGCCATAGGCACACCCAATCAGCCCCAGCATTTT.

This chain links TRBV7-2 with TRBJ1-6; no reliable D call. The V end lost 2 bases, the J end lost 0 bases, and 14 bases lay between the germline ends. There are 18 residues in the CDR3. CDR1 SGHTA and CDR2 FQGNSA come from the germline V gene. The CDR3 reads CASSLNLGKSSYNSPLHF. The CDR3, as DNA: TGTGCCAGCAGCTTAAATCTGGGGAAGAGCTCCTATAATTCACCCCTCCACTTT.

The chain recombines TRBV5-5 with TRBJ2-7, with 11 bases matching TRBD2. The germline gives CDR1 SGHKS, CDR2 YYEKEE (reference sequence). V was clipped by 0 bases and J by 2 bases; unmatched bases: 7. The CDR3 is 17 amino acids. The CDR3 sequence: CASSLAVAGGGAYEQYF. CDR3 DNA sequence: TGTGCCAGCAGCTTGGCGGTAGCGGGAGGGGGAGCCTACGAGCAGTACTTC.

V is TRBV7-6 and J is TRBJ2-3, with 7 bases identical to TRBD1. The CDR3 has 15 amino acids. Germline CDR1 SGHVS, CDR2 FNYEAQ. V was pared by 5 bases and J by 4 bases, with 9 bases of the junction left unmatched. This CDR3 is CASSTDRARPDTQYF. CDR3 nucleotide sequence: TGTGCCAGCAGCACAGACAGGGCCAGACCAGATACGCAGTATTTT. The variable domain in full, with the rest retrieved from reference TRBV7-6 and TRBJ2-3, is GAGVSQSPRYKVTKRGQDVALRCDPISGHVSLYWYRQALGQGPEFLTYFNYEAQQDKSGLPNDRFSAERPEGSISTLTIQRTEQRDSAMYRCASSTDRARPDTQYFGPGTRLTVL.

V and J are TRBV20-1 and TRBJ2-1; possible D gene TRBD2, 6 bases. The germline V gene has CDR1 DFQATT and CDR2 SNEGSKA (reference sequence). V was clipped by 3 bases and J by 0 bases, with 9 bases between them. This CDR3 has 14 amino acids. The CDR3 sequence is CSAREGSSYNEQFF. CDR3 nucleotides: TGCAGTGCTAGGGAGGGGAGCTCCTACAATGAGCAGTTCTTC.

CDR3 sequence reads: CASTLSSGGAGELFF. For the CDR3, the DNA is TGTGCCAGCACCCTGTCGAGCGGGGGGGCCGGGGAGCTGTTTTTT. The chain recombines TRBV7-2 with TRBJ2-2, with TRBD2 matching 10 bases. The CDR3 runs to 15 residues. Germline V gives CDR1 SGHTA, CDR2 FQGNSA. Germline trimming cut 7 bases from V and 6 bases from J; bases unmatched to any gene: 8.

V and J are TRBV18 and TRBJ2-1; D perhaps matches TRBD1 (6 bases). The ends were cut back, 0 bases at V and 3 bases at J, with 15 bases in the middle. CDR3 length: 17 residues. Germline V gene lookup returns CDR1 KGHSH and CDR2 LQKENI. The CDR3 region has the DNA TGTGCCAGCTCACCACCGATTCAGGGGCCTTACTACAATGAGCAGTTCTTC. Residues: CASSPPIQGPYYNEQFF. The entire variable domain, with the rest obtained from reference TRBV18 and TRBJ2-1, is as follows: NAGVMQNPRHLVRRRGQEARLRCSPMKGHSHVYWYRQLPEEGLKFMVYLQKENIIDESGMPKERFSAEFPKEGPSILRIQQVVRGDSAAYFCASSPPIQGPYYNEQFFGPGTRLTVL.

This clonotype was seen a handful of times. The chain links TRBV28 to TRBJ2-7; D possibly matches TRBD1 or TRBD2 (5 bases each). The CDR3 totals 15 residues. Trimming removed 5 bases from V and 1 base from J, with 15 bases in between. From germline, CDR1 is MDHEN and CDR2 SYDVKM. The CDR3 loop reads CASSNPWDLSYEQYF. The DNA of the CDR3 is TGTGCCAGCAGTAATCCTTGGGACCTATCCTACGAGCAGTACTTC.

This rearrangement joins TRBV12-3 or TRBV12-4 to TRBJ2-1; 11 bases align to TRBD2. The CDR3 length is 14 residues. Germline trimming cut 7 bases from V and 5 bases from J; bases unmatched to any gene: 4. The CDR3 loop is CASIPGLADNEQFF. The CDR3 DNA reads as TGTGCCAGCATTCCGGGACTAGCGGACAATGAGCAGTTCTTC.

Only a few counts were recorded for this clonotype. CDR3 DNA sequence: TGCGCCAGCAGCCAAGCCACAGGGTCGGCTAATGAAAAACTGTTTTTT. Its protein is CASSQATGSANEKLFF. V and J are TRBV4-1 and TRBJ1-4; the D gene is possibly TRBD1 (6 bases). Looked up from germline, CDR1 is MGHRA and CDR2 is YSYEKL. CDR3 length equals 16 residues. V dropped 1 base and J dropped 3 bases, with 12 bases sitting between them.

The DNA of the CDR3 is TGTGCCAGCAGTCCTCCCGGAAGAACCGAGCAGTACTTC. It is translated as CASSPPGRTEQYF. This sequence joins TRBV28 and TRBJ2-7, with D unresolved. This CDR3 contains 13 residues. Germline CDR1 reads MDHEN; CDR2 reads SYDVKM. The ends were cut back, 5 bases at V and 6 bases at J, with 14 bases in the middle.

This clonotype was counted many times. The chain links TRBV7-2 to TRBJ1-3; D unresolved. CDR1 and CDR2 (germline): SGHTA, FQGNSA. Between the trimmed V and J ends, which lost 2 bases and 0 bases, there was a span of 8 bases. CDR3 size: 15 residues. The CDR3 sequence is CASSLRTSSGNTIYF. The CDR3 nucleotides read TGTGCCAGCAGCTTAAGGACTAGCTCTGGAAACACCATATATTTT.

This clonotype was detected a few times. The chain joins TRBV7-2 to TRBJ2-1, with 12 bases matching TRBD2. Trimming removed 5 bases from V and 9 bases from J; junction bases left unmatched: 8. The CDR3 spans 15 residues. From germline, CDR1 is SGHTA and CDR2 FQGNSA. In DNA, the CDR3 is TGTGCCAGCAGCGAGACTAGCGGGGGTTTGGGTGAGCAGTTCTTC. Encoded protein: CASSETSGGLGEQFF.

This chain links TRBV6-5 with TRBJ2-5; 9 nucleotides line up with TRBD2. The ends lost 2 bases at V and 4 bases at J; junction bases unmatched: 8. Germline loops: CDR1 MNHEY, CDR2 SVGAGI. This CDR3 is built from 16 residues. CDR3 in amino acids: CASSYDGGRARETQYF. CDR3 nucleotide sequence: TGTGCCAGCAGTTACGATGGCGGGAGGGCCAGAGAGACCCAGTACTTC.

This chain connects TRBV3-1 to TRBJ2-1; 10 positions agree with TRBD2. The CDR3 totals 16 residues. Germline loops: CDR1 LGHDT, CDR2 YNNKEL (reference sequence). Trimming cost V 0 bases and J 10 bases; bases outside gene matches: 9. Written as DNA, the CDR3 is TGTGCCAGCAGCCAAGATTCACTAGCGGGGCCCGGAGAGCAGTTCTTC. It specifies CASSQDSLAGPGEQFF.

On this clonotype itself: A much larger clonotype is one base distant, so this may be a read error. In nucleotides, the CDR3 is TGTGCCAGCAGCTTAAGAGGACATCGGAATCAGCCCCAGCATTTT. As protein: CASSLRGHRNQPQHF. This chain joins TRBV7-2 and TRBJ1-5; D possibly corresponds to TRBD1 (5 bases). The CDR3 extends over 15 amino acids. Germline CDR1 reads SGHTA; CDR2 reads FQGNSA. V dropped 2 bases and J dropped 4 bases, with 12 bases sitting between them. The whole variable domain, remainder taken from reference TRBV7-2 and TRBJ1-5, is GAGVSQSPSNKVTEKGKDVELRCDPISGHTALYWYRQSLGQGLEFLIYFQGNSAPDKSGLPSDRFSAERTGGSVSTLTIQRTQQEDSAVYLCASSLRGHRNQPQHFGDGTRLSIL.

This clonotype was seen more than once but under ten times. The V and J genes are TRBV25-1 and TRBJ1-2, with unresolved D. Trimming pared 8 bases from V and 0 bases from J, leaving 13 bases between. CDR1 and CDR2 (germline): MGHDK, SYGVNS. The CDR3 loop spans 14 amino acids. CDR3 sequence reads: CASGGLSANYGYTF. For the CDR3, the DNA is TGTGCCAGCGGCGGCCTCAGCGCTAACTATGGCTACACCTTC.

The CDR3 is CASSVGGTGNTIYF. DNA for the CDR3: TGTGCCAGTAGCGTCGGGGGGACTGGAAACACCATATATTTT. The chain joins TRBV19 to TRBJ1-3; D perhaps matches TRBD1 (5 bases). The CDR3 runs 14 residues. V was pared by 6 bases and J by 2 bases, with 11 bases between. CDR1 LNHDA and CDR2 SQIVND come from the germline V gene (reference sequence).

The genes are TRBV9 and TRBJ2-3; 7 bases agree with TRBD1. The CDR3 totals 14 residues. Trimming removed 0 bases from V and 4 bases from J; junction bases left unmatched: 2. Germline V gives CDR1 SGDLS, CDR2 YYNGEE. The CDR3 spells CASSVAGQSDTQYF. In nucleotides, the CDR3 is TGTGCCAGCAGCGTAGCGGGACAGTCAGATACGCAGTATTTT.

The chain couples TRBV7-2 to TRBJ2-7, with D perhaps matching TRBD2 (5 bases). Germline V CDR1 and CDR2: SGHTA, FQGNSA. The CDR3 has 14 amino acids. Trimming removed 1 base at V and 1 base at J, with 8 bases between. The CDR3 is CASSLVTGSYEQYF. Written as DNA, the CDR3 is TGTGCCAGCAGCTTAGTTACGGGGTCCTACGAGCAGTACTTC.

This clonotype came up a few times. The J gene is TRBJ2-7, the V gene TRBV7-2, with D possibly TRBD1 on 6 matching bases. Per germline, CDR1 SGHTA and CDR2 FQGNSA. V gave up 5 bases and J gave up 12 bases, with 14 bases separating them. CDR3 size: 11 residues. The CDR3 DNA is TGTGCCAGCAGCCGGACAGTACGAATGTACTTC. Amino acid sequence: CASSRTVRMYF.

This clonotype was seen a single time. The rearrangement joins TRBV2 to TRBJ2-4; 13 positions match TRBD2. CDR3 length: 16 residues. Trimming took 6 bases from V and 7 from J; bases not matched to a gene: 9. Per germline, CDR1 SNHLY and CDR2 FYNNEI. CDR3 in DNA: TGTGCCAGCAGAGGAGGACTAGCGGGGGCGGGGAACATTCAGTACTTC. Encoded protein: CASRGGLAGAGNIQYF. Variable domain in full (rest from reference TRBV2 and TRBJ2-4): EPEVTQTPSHQVTQMGQEVILRCVPISNHLYFYWYRQILGQKVEFLVSFYNNEISEKSEIFDDQFSVERPDGSNFTLKIRSTKLEDSAMYFCASRGGLAGAGNIQYFGAGTRLSVL.

In its sample, this clonotype was seen a few times. The genes are TRBV10-3 and TRBJ2-7; D assignment may be TRBD1 or TRBD2 (5 bases each). With 2 bases removed from V and 2 bases from J, the gap between germline ends came to 13 bases. The germline gives CDR1 ENHRY, CDR2 SYGVKD. The CDR3 loop spans 15 amino acids. DNA for the CDR3: TGTGCCATCAGTGAGGGGACGGGTAGAACCTACGAGCAGTACTTC. Translation: CAISEGTGRTYEQYF.

The J gene is TRBJ1-1, the V gene TRBV6-1; 8 positions agree with TRBD1. Germline V CDR1 and CDR2: MNHNS, SASEGT. After removal of 4 bases from V and 6 bases from J, the junction contained 13 bases not matched to a gene. The CDR3 has 16 amino acids. Here the CDR3 DNA reads TGTGCCAGCAGTGGCTATCCCGGGACAGGAAGCCCTGAAGCTTTCTTT. Translated, it gives CASSGYPGTGSPEAFF.

This clonotype was counted a few times. This rearrangement joins TRBV7-9 to TRBJ2-1; D remains ambiguous. With 1 base removed from V and 0 bases from J, the gap between germline ends came to 7 bases. Germline CDR1 and CDR2: SEHNR and FQNEAQ (reference sequence). The CDR3 length is 15 residues. In nucleotides, the CDR3 is TGTGCCAGCAGCTTAGTACAACCCTCCTACAATGAGCAGTTCTTC. This encodes CASSLVQPSYNEQFF.